This T cell receptor (beta chain) derives from a study of T cell responses to AZD1222 COVID-19 vaccine. The table came from immunoSEQ multiplex PCR; TCRdb's copy has only in-frame clones and leaves some out. In the table there are some 66,000 clones, nearly 90% of which are singletons. Study-wide findings and caveats: Donors in the cohort were predominantly white British and more often female, and clonal diversity was possibly underestimated. Epitopes outside B.1.351 and B.1.1.7 mutated regions reportedly drew nearly half of spike TCRs. Repertoire sampling happened only post peak T cell response.

Notes on this clone: Its target is not known.

The CDR3 consists of 13 residues. Germline V gives CDR1 SGHNT, CDR2 YYREEE (reference sequence). V was clipped by 1 base and J by 5 bases, with 9 bases between them. The TCR sequence derives from an adult who received the AZD1222 COVID-19 vaccine. The sample consisted of peripheral blood, taken 28 days after the second AZD1222 dose. J is TRBJ2-5 and V is TRBV5-4; D is ambiguous. The DNA for the CDR3 is TGTGCCAGCAGCTTGCCGGAGTCCGAGACCCAGTACTTC. Residues: CASSLPESETQYF.